The clone carrying this T cell receptor beta chain has a single count. Its antigen is not identified. The data were obtained in a study of graft-versus-host responses after intestinal transplantation. Study-level background: All recipients got anti-thymocyte globulin induction, then tacrolimus and steroids for about three years.

The junction had 9 bases not matched to a gene; V was cut back by 3 bases and J by 0 bases. This CDR3 contains 17 residues. Looked up from germline, CDR1 is KGHSH and CDR2 is LQKENI. Using immunoSEQ multiplex PCR, the repertoire was profiled, and TCRdb retains in-frame clones only, with some absent. Found here are tens of thousands of clones, approximately 87% of them singletons; the top ten hold 0.11%. Study results and limitations: Ileal or blood samples showed some GvH clones first, and such clones were also found in recipient marrow. Graft-donor T cell macrochimerism in patients accompanied high graft-versus-host to host-versus-graft clonal ratios in allografts. Circulating GvH clone levels at their peak were associated with HvG declines (early post-transplant).

The gene calls are TRBV18 and TRBJ2-3; 7 bases are shared with TRBD2. The sequence was obtained from a human donor who received an intestinal transplant. The sample in question was unstimulated CD4+ T cells sorted from spleen or lymph node cells, obtained before intestinal transplant. CDR3 in DNA: TGTGCCAGCTCACCCCAAAACGGGGGGACTAGCACAGATACGCAGTATTTT. It is translated as CASSPQNGGTSTDTQYF. Full variable domain (outside the CDR3, taken from reference TRBV18 and TRBJ2-3): NAGVMQNPRHLVRRRGQEARLRCSPMKGHSHVYWYRQLPEEGLKFMVYLQKENIIDESGMPKERFSAEFPKEGPSILRIQQVVRGDSAAYFCASSPQNGGTSTDTQYFGPGTRLTVL.